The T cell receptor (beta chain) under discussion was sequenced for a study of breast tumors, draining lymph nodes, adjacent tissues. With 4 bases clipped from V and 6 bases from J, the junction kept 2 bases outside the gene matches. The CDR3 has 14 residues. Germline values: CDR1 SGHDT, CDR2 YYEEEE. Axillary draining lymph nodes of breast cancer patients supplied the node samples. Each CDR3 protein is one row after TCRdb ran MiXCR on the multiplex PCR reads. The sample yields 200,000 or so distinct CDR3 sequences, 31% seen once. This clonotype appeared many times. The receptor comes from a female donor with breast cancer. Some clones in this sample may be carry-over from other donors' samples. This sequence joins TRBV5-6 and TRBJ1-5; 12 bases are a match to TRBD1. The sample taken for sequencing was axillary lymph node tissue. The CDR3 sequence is CASSGTGGGQPQHF. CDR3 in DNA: TGTGCCAGCAGCGGGACAGGGGGCGGTCAGCCCCAGCATTTT.